The clone carrying this T cell receptor (beta chain) showed up just a few times. Per the original data handling: Reference gene primer amplification gave nucleated cell count estimates. Data came from immunoSEQ multiplex PCR; TCRdb stores just in-frame clones and leaves some out. From that table come the V and J calls and clone size; the DNA was used to work out D and trimming. The repertoire consists of about 200,000 clones, with over 70% occurring once and the leading ten covering 4.5% to 7%. CDR3 length: 16 amino acids. J gave up 4 bases and V 5 bases, and 11 bases lay outside the gene matches. Germline-derived CDR1 and CDR2 are LNHNV and YYDKDF (reference sequence). This entry is derived from a study of blood T cell repertoires in COVID-19. Study-wide background: Samples of COVID-19 (acute and convalescent) were obtained from the United States, Italy and Spain. PBMCs, B-cell-depleted T cells, or T cells were the source of the cDNA or gDNA that made up the material.

The chain employs TRBV15 and TRBJ2-4; 7 bases match TRBD1. Sequenced material: peripheral blood. This TCR was sampled from a woman aged 65 to 85 with acute or convalescent COVID-19. The CDR3, as DNA: TGTGCCACCAGCGACCCTTACAGGGGACGGAAAAACATTCAGTACTTC. Its protein product is CATSDPYRGRKNIQYF.